These T cell receptor beta chains were read from a single sample in a study of T cell responses to AZD1222 COVID-19 vaccine. Sequencing was performed with immunoSEQ multiplex PCR; in TCRdb, only in-frame clones are kept and a portion is missing. This sample carries roughly 140,000 clones, 75% to 95% of them seen once, and the ten largest clones take less than 3.5%. The sample in question was peripheral blood, obtained on day 0 of MenACWY control vaccination. Receptors were obtained from an adult in good health. Each CDR3 is given with its conserved first and last residue. The D gene is left open where the match is weak. Size is stated for part of the rows, as once, few or many counts, or as a class when the clone is expanded.

TRBV19	once	.	TRBJ2-7	TGTGCCAGTAGCCGACTGGCGGAACTCTCCTACGAGCAGTACTTC	CASSRLAELSYEQYF
TRBV5-6	.	.	TRBJ1-3	TGTGCCAGCAGCCACGGAGGGGCGCGAGGAAACACCATATATTTT	CASSHGGARGNTIYF
TRBV19	.	TRBD1	TRBJ1-1	TGTGCCAGTAAGGACAGGGGACCTACTGAAGCTTTCTTT	CASKDRGPTEAFF
TRBV2	.	.	TRBJ1-3	TGTGCCAGCAGTGTATGGGTCACTGGAAACACCATATATTTT	CASSVWVTGNTIYF
TRBV3-1/TRBV3-2	once	TRBD2	TRBJ2-1	TGTGCCAGCCTCTCGCGGGAGTCAGGGAATGAGCAGTTCTTC	CASLSRESGNEQFF
TRBV5-1	.	TRBD1	TRBJ1-2	TGCGCCAGCAGCCCGGCGGGACAGAGGGGCTACACCTTC	CASSPAGQRGYTF
TRBV7-2	once	TRBD2	TRBJ2-5	TGTGCCAGCAGCTTCACTCACGGGGGGGGAGAGACCCAGTACTTC	CASSFTHGGGETQYF
TRBV5-4	.	TRBD1	TRBJ1-1	TGTGCCAGCAGCACGGGACAGGTGAACACTGAAGCTTTCTTT	CASSTGQVNTEAFF
TRBV5-1	.	TRBD1	TRBJ1-4	TGCGCCAGCAGGCGTACAGGGGGCGAAAAAGAAAAACTGTTTTTT	CASRRTGGEKEKLFF
TRBV5-1	.	.	TRBJ1-4	TGCGCCAGCAGCTTGAACGGGGGAAATGAAAAACTGTTTTTT	CASSLNGGNEKLFF
TRBV6-6	once	.	TRBJ1-3	TGTGCCAGCAGTTCCCTGGACTCTGGAAACACCATATATTTT	CASSSLDSGNTIYF
TRBV20-1	.	.	TRBJ1-4	TGCAGTGCTAGTCAGGGAGGGACGACTGAAAAACTGTTTTTT	CSASQGGTTEKLFF
TRBV6-5	.	TRBD2	TRBJ2-7	TGTGCCAGCACCGAGGGAGCTAGCGGATACTACGAGCAGTACTTC	CASTEGASGYYEQYF
TRBV18	.	TRBD1	TRBJ1-5	TGTGCCAGCTCACCTGCAGGGGGTTACCAGCCCCAGCATTTT	CASSPAGGYQPQHF
TRBV24-1	.	TRBD2	TRBJ2-1	TGTGCCACCAGTGATTTGGGTGGCGGGAGTACCATCAATGAGCAGTTCTTC	CATSDLGGGSTINEQFF
TRBV5-4	once	TRBD1	TRBJ1-2	TGTGCCAGCAGCCCACAGGGGGCGGAGGATGGCTACACCTTC	CASSPQGAEDGYTF
TRBV7-7	once	TRBD2	TRBJ2-7	TGTGCCAGCAGCCCGTCCGGCGGGAGCTACGAGCAGTACTTC	CASSPSGGSYEQYF
TRBV7-3	.	.	TRBJ1-5	TGTGCCAGCAGCTTAAATGTCGATCAGCCCCAGCATTTT	CASSLNVDQPQHF
TRBV5-4	.	.	TRBJ1-4	TGTGCCAGCAGCTTGGACTTGGGAAGGGAAAAACTGTTTTTT	CASSLDLGREKLFF
TRBV24-1	few	.	TRBJ1-1	TGTGCCACCAGTGATCATGGTGGCACTGAAGCTTTCTTT	CATSDHGGTEAFF
TRBV29-1	.	.	TRBJ2-3	TGCAGCGTTGGAGGGTGGGATACGCAGTATTTT	CSVGGWDTQYF
TRBV30	.	.	TRBJ1-1	TGTGCCTGGAGTGTACAGGTCGAGGCTTTCTTT	CAWSVQVEAFF
TRBV27	.	.	TRBJ1-1	TGTGCCAGCAGTTTAAGGGGACTGAACACTGAAGCTTTCTTT	CASSLRGLNTEAFF
TRBV5-8	.	.	TRBJ1-5	TGTGCCAGCAGCTTGGCCAACCAGGGACTTAGCAATCAGCCCCAGCATTTT	CASSLANQGLSNQPQHF
TRBV5-6	.	.	TRBJ2-7	TGTGCCAGCAGGAAAAAACAGGGGACTAGCTACGAGCAGTACTTC	CASRKKQGTSYEQYF
TRBV10-3	once	.	TRBJ1-1	TGTGCCATCAGTGAAAATCTACAGGGTGTCGGGAACACTGAAGCTTTCTTT	CAISENLQGVGNTEAFF
TRBV10-1	.	.	TRBJ2-4	TGCGCCAGCAGTGAGACCAGGGGCCCCCCAAACATTCAGTACTTC	CASSETRGPPNIQYF
TRBV27	.	.	TRBJ1-2	TGTGCCAGCAGCTCTCTTGACGGGTATGGCTACACCTTC	CASSSLDGYGYTF
TRBV30	.	TRBD1	TRBJ1-1	TGTGCCTGGAGTGCCCCCAGGGGGGGAGCGAACACTGAAGCTTTCTTT	CAWSAPRGGANTEAFF
TRBV15	.	.	TRBJ1-5	TGTGCCACCAGCAGAGCAGGGTATGGCAATCAGCCCCAGCATTTT	CATSRAGYGNQPQHF
TRBV4-2	once	.	TRBJ2-3	TGTGCCAGCAGCCACAGGACTGAGGATACGCAGTATTTT	CASSHRTEDTQYF
TRBV12-3/TRBV12-4	.	.	TRBJ1-5	TGTGCCAGCAGCCCGGGGATGAGGCAGCCCCAGCATTTT	CASSPGMRQPQHF
TRBV7-7	.	.	TRBJ2-1	TGTGCTAGCAGCCAAGTACATGGATATGGGTTGAATGAGCAGTTCTTC	CASSQVHGYGLNEQFF
TRBV27	once	.	TRBJ1-5	TGTGCCAGCAGCCTAGAGGGAGGGGTTCAGCCCCAGCATTTT	CASSLEGGVQPQHF
TRBV25-1	few	TRBD2	TRBJ2-1	TGTGCCAGCAGACTGGGGGGGGGCTCCTACAATGAGCAGTTCTTC	CASRLGGGSYNEQFF
TRBV5-4	.	TRBD2	TRBJ2-7	TGTGCCAGCAATCTAGCGGGACCTTCCTACGAGCAGTACTTC	CASNLAGPSYEQYF
TRBV6-5	.	TRBD1	TRBJ1-4	TGTGCCAGCAGTAACGGACAGGGGGCGGGGGAAAAACTGTTTTTT	CASSNGQGAGEKLFF
TRBV3-1/TRBV3-2	.	.	TRBJ1-6	TGTGCCAGCAGCCCGGGGGGGATGCAGTCACCCCTCCACTTT	CASSPGGMQSPLHF
TRBV9	.	TRBD2	TRBJ2-2	TGTGCCAGCAGCGCCGGGATAGCGGGAGCCGGGGAGCTGTTTTTT	CASSAGIAGAGELFF
TRBV2	.	TRBD2	TRBJ2-2	TGTGCCAGCAGTGAGCGGGAGGCGAACACCGGGGAGCTGTTTTTT	CASSEREANTGELFF
TRBV7-3	.	.	TRBJ2-1	TGTGCCAGCAGTATTGGGCCGGATGAGCAGTTCTTC	CASSIGPDEQFF
TRBV11-3	.	.	TRBJ2-1	TGTGCCAGCAGTCCCAGTCCGGGCTGGGATAACACGAATGAGCAGTTCTTC	CASSPSPGWDNTNEQFF
TRBV11-2	.	.	TRBJ1-4	TGTGCCAGCAGCTTCCAGGGGCGTGAAAAACTGTTTTTT	CASSFQGREKLFF
TRBV25-1	.	.	TRBJ2-7	TGTGCCAGCAGTGAACACAGTCCCTACGAGCAGTACTTC	CASSEHSPYEQYF
TRBV5-1	.	TRBD1	TRBJ1-2	TGCGCCAGCAGACAGGACAGGGATGGCGGCTACACCTTC	CASRQDRDGGYTF
TRBV7-3	.	TRBD1	TRBJ2-1	TGTGCCAGCAGCATAGACAGGGGGGGATACAATGAGCAGTTCTTC	CASSIDRGGYNEQFF
TRBV4-1	.	.	TRBJ1-2	TGCGCCAGCAGCCAAGCGTGGAGGGACTATGGCTACACCTTC	CASSQAWRDYGYTF
TRBV24-1	.	TRBD1	TRBJ1-1	TGTGCCACCTCTAGCGCAGGGGGCATGGGGAGCACTGAAGCTTTCTTT	CATSSAGGMGSTEAFF
TRBV30	.	TRBD1	TRBJ2-1	TGTGCCTGGAGTCTGGACAGGGGCTACAATGAGCAGTTCTTC	CAWSLDRGYNEQFF
TRBV5-6	.	.	TRBJ2-1	TGTGCCAGCAGCTTGGGTTGGGGACTGGGGGCCTCGTCCTACAATGAGCAGTTCTTC	CASSLGWGLGASSYNEQFF
TRBV5-8	once	.	TRBJ1-1	TGTGCCAGCAGATTCGCCGGGACTACACTAAGAATGGCTTTCTTT	CASRFAGTTLRMAFF
TRBV2	.	.	TRBJ1-5	TGTGCCAGCAAACAGGAGAGTAGCAATCAGCCCCAGCATTTT	CASKQESSNQPQHF
TRBV25-1	.	.	TRBJ1-2	TGTGCCAGCAGTCGAACCCGGGGGTCTGGGGGCTACACCTTC	CASSRTRGSGGYTF